One T cell receptor beta chain is described in this entry. Its antigen is as yet unknown. Germline loops: CDR1 MNHEY, CDR2 SVGAGI. Trimming removed 6 bases from V and 7 bases from J, with 21 bases in between. This CDR3 has 16 amino acids. Study-level results: Tumor memory CD4+ T cell TCR gene usage was found to cluster with blood and lymph node memory CD4+ cells and with lymph node naive CD4+ cells.

TCRdb reprocessed the 5' RACE reads with MiXCR, giving one entry per CDR3 protein. The sample holds about 7,800 distinct CDR3 sequences, around a third seen once. The gene calls are TRBV6-5 and TRBJ2-2; D unclear. This receptor was taken from a female donor with breast cancer. The sample taken for sequencing was tumor-infiltrating memory CD4+ T cells sorted from the breast tumor. Subset reported: memory CD4+ T cells, CD4+CD45RO+CD25-. The CDR3 sequence is CASSFLYRAGGGELFF. In DNA, the CDR3 is TGTGCCAGCAGCTTTCTCTACAGAGCCGGCGGCGGGGAGCTGTTTTTT.